The 26 T cell receptor beta chains given below trace back to one sample, sequenced in a study of shared clonotypes between healthy human individuals. Profiled with immunoSEQ multiplex PCR; TCRdb holds only in-frame clones, not every one. Of about a million clones listed, under 80% were seen once; the top ten hold around 1.4%. The sequencing sample was made of memory CD4+ T cells sorted from blood. Subset denoted: CD45RA-negative fraction. These receptors came from a man between 18 and 35 years old in good health.

On this clone itself: With a much larger clone just one base away, this may be a read error. The same CDR3 can be traced to other DNA sequences in this sample. V usage is TRBV6-6 and J usage is TRBJ1-1, with no clear D. CDR1 and CDR2 from the germline V gene are MNHNY and SVGAGI (reference sequence). The V and J ends lost 0 bases and 1 base respectively, with 6 bases between them. The CDR3 covers 14 residues. The CDR3 DNA reads as TGTGCCAGCAGTTACTCCGCCGGGAACACTGAAGCTTTCTTT. This codes for CASSYSAGNTEAFF.

This clone appeared a single time. J is TRBJ1-6 and V is TRBV14; D is uncertain. CDR3 length equals 12 residues. V lost 0 bases and J lost 9, with 3 bases in between. The germline V gene has CDR1 SGHDN and CDR2 FVKESK. CDR3 protein: CASSQEGSPLHF. The CDR3 coding sequence is TGTGCCAGCAGCCAAGAGGGTTCACCCCTCCACTTT.

Notes on this clone: Other DNA sequences in the same sample also yield this CDR3. The chain employs TRBV5-1 and TRBJ2-1, with 8 bases aligning to TRBD2. Trimming cost V 4 bases and J 2 bases; bases outside gene matches: 5. The CDR3 consists of 15 residues. CDR1 is SGHRS and CDR2 is YFSETQ in the germline V gene. The CDR3 DNA reads as TGCGCCAGCAGCCTTAGTAGCGGGGCCTACAATGAGCAGTTCTTC. Protein sequence: CASSLSSGAYNEQFF.

The rearrangement uses TRBV5-6 and TRBJ2-2; 10 bases map to TRBD2. Germline V gene sequence: CDR1 SGHDT, CDR2 YYEEEE. This CDR3 has 16 amino acids. V was clipped by 2 bases and J by 2 bases; unmatched bases: 3. The CDR3 is CASSFGLAANTGELFF. The DNA of the CDR3 is TGTGCCAGCAGCTTTGGACTAGCGGCTAACACCGGGGAGCTGTTTTTT.

This chain joins TRBV18 and TRBJ1-3; D remains unclear. The CDR3 is 16 amino acids. Trimming stripped 5 bases from V and 0 bases from J, with 14 bases between. Germline CDR1 KGHSH, CDR2 LQKENI. CDR3 sequence: CASSTGSLSSGNTIYF. CDR3 bases: TGTGCCAGCTCAACGGGCAGTCTTAGCTCTGGAAACACCATATATTTT.

The genes are TRBV5-1 and TRBJ2-3, with D possibly being TRBD2 (6 bases). Per the germline V gene, CDR1 is SGHRS and CDR2 is YFSETQ. CDR3 size: 16 residues. Deletions cut 0 bases from V and 0 bases from J, with 11 bases between. The CDR3, as DNA: TGCGCCAGCAGCTTGGGGTCGGGGACTAGCACAGATACGCAGTATTTT. Residues: CASSLGSGTSTDTQYF.

The V and J genes are TRBV18 and TRBJ1-1; D perhaps matches TRBD1 (5 bases). The germline V and J ends were trimmed by 2 bases and 1 base, with 11 bases remaining between them. CDR1 KGHSH and CDR2 LQKENI come from the germline V gene. The CDR3 consists of 15 residues. CDR3 sequence: CASSPGVTENTEAFF. CDR3 sequence (DNA): TGTGCCAGCTCACCAGGGGTGACAGAGAACACTGAAGCTTTCTTT.

A note on this clone: It may be a read error: a sequence one base away is much more abundant. J is TRBJ2-2 and V is TRBV6-4; 7 bases map to TRBD1. Per germline, CDR1 MRHNA and CDR2 SNTAGT. The CDR3 contains 13 residues. V lost 6 bases to trimming and J lost 6 bases; unmatched junction nucleotides: 4. CDR3 in amino acids: CASSSQGAGELFF. The CDR3 coding sequence is TGTGCCAGCAGCTCCCAGGGGGCCGGGGAGCTGTTTTTT.

This clone was detected a few times. V usage is TRBV7-9 and J usage is TRBJ1-4; 10 nucleotides align to TRBD1. CDR1 and CDR2 (germline): SEHNR, FQNEAQ (reference sequence). The CDR3 is 16 amino acids. J was trimmed by 7 bases and V by 4 bases; bases with no gene match: 9. In DNA form, the CDR3 reads TGTGCCAGCAGCTCAGGGGACAGGGGATCTGTTGAAAAACTGTTTTTT. Translation: CASSSGDRGSVEKLFF.

The V gene is TRBV7-3, the J gene TRBJ2-1, with TRBD2 identical over 8 bases. This CDR3 comprises 16 residues. Germline V gene sequence: CDR1 SGHTA, CDR2 FQGTGA. The trim removed 5 bases at V and 4 bases at J, leaving 10 bases unmatched. The CDR3 protein is CASSPLGGGLYNEQFF. In DNA form, the CDR3 reads TGTGCCAGCAGCCCCCTAGGCGGGGGGCTTTACAATGAGCAGTTCTTC.

CDR3 nucleotide sequence: TGTGCCACCAGCAGGGGGGAGGGCATAACTTCCTACAATGAGCAGTTCTTC. Protein: CATSRGEGITSYNEQFF. The rearrangement uses TRBV15 and TRBJ2-1, with 7 bases that match TRBD2. The V gene's germline CDR1 is LNHNV and CDR2 YYDKDF (reference sequence). V gave up 3 bases and J gave up 1 base; unmatched junction bases: 9. The CDR3 covers 17 residues.

This clone was seen more than once but under ten times. V usage is TRBV5-1 and J usage is TRBJ1-6, with TRBD1 identical over 9 bases. The germline V gene has CDR1 SGHRS and CDR2 YFSETQ. The CDR3 is 16 amino acids. V shed 1 base and J 7 bases; nucleotides not matched to a gene: 6. For the CDR3, the DNA is TGCGCCAGCAGCTTGACCGACAGGGGGGTGAATTCACCCCTCCACTTT. Translated: CASSLTDRGVNSPLHF.

This clone was seen once. This sequence joins TRBV6-5 and TRBJ2-2; D perhaps matches TRBD1 (5 bases). CDR1 and CDR2 (germline): MNHEY, SVGAGI. The CDR3 runs to 16 residues. The germline V and J ends were trimmed by 2 bases and 0 bases, with 10 bases remaining between them. The CDR3 DNA follows: TGTGCCAGCAGTTACCGGGCAGGGACGAACACCGGGGAGCTGTTTTTT. Translating it yields CASSYRAGTNTGELFF.

This clone has only one observation. This chain joins TRBV5-1 and TRBJ2-5; 8 nucleotides line up with TRBD2. V lost 4 bases, J lost 4 bases, and 6 bases stayed unmatched. CDR3 length: 14 residues. CDR1 is SGHRS and CDR2 is YFSETQ in the germline V gene. In DNA, the CDR3 is TGCGCCAGCAGCACCGGGACTAGTGGAGAGACCCAGTACTTC. It is translated as CASSTGTSGETQYF. Full variable domain (missing parts from reference TRBV5-1 and TRBJ2-5): KAGVTQTPRYLIKTRGQQVTLSCSPISGHRSVSWYQQTPGQGLQFLFEYFSETQRNKGNFPGRFSGRQFSNSRSEMNVSTLELGDSALYLCASSTGTSGETQYFGPGTRLLVL.

This clone was found a few times. V gene TRBV7-3 combines with J gene TRBJ2-7; D may correspond to TRBD1 or TRBD2 (6 bases each). V was shortened by 2 bases and J by 6 bases, with 11 bases between the two germline ends. The CDR3 runs to 13 residues. Germline loops: CDR1 SGHTA, CDR2 FQGTGA. The CDR3 protein is CASSLAGGREQYF. CDR3 nucleotide sequence: TGTGCCAGCAGCTTAGCTGGGGGGCGCGAGCAGTACTTC.

This clone was observed a handful of times. The rearrangement uses TRBV28 and TRBJ2-7; no clear D gene. The V end lost 5 bases, the J end lost 3 bases, and 14 bases lay between the germline ends. Germline V CDR1 and CDR2: MDHEN, SYDVKM. The CDR3 runs to 14 residues. The CDR3 DNA reads as TGTGCCAGCAGTCTCGACGGCAGCATCTACGAGCAGTACTTC. This gives the protein CASSLDGSIYEQYF.

The chain has TRBV18 and TRBJ2-1; no clear D. CDR1 KGHSH and CDR2 LQKENI come from the germline V gene. Trimming took off 2 bases at V and 8 bases at J, with 10 bases between the two ends. This CDR3 is 13 amino acids long. CDR3 bases: TGTGCCAGCTCACCATTTGGCTGGGATGAGCAGTTCTTC. Its translation: CASSPFGWDEQFF. Using reference TRBV18 and TRBJ2-1 for the parts outside the CDR3, the full variable domain is NAGVMQNPRHLVRRRGQEARLRCSPMKGHSHVYWYRQLPEEGLKFMVYLQKENIIDESGMPKERFSAEFPKEGPSILRIQQVVRGDSAAYFCASSPFGWDEQFFGPGTRLTVL.

With regard to this clone: This sample also contains other DNA sequences that code for the same CDR3. This chain connects TRBV6-5 to TRBJ1-3; the match to TRBD1 covers 9 bases. This CDR3 contains 16 residues. The germline gives CDR1 MNHEY, CDR2 SVGAGI. V lost 0 bases and J lost 1; bases outside the gene matches: 1. Written as DNA, the CDR3 is TGTGCCAGCAGTTACTCCGGACAGGGGTCTGGAAACACCATATATTTT. Its translation: CASSYSGQGSGNTIYF.

J is TRBJ2-7 and V is TRBV6-1, with a possible D match to TRBD1 (6 bases). The germline V gene has CDR1 MNHNS and CDR2 SASEGT. Trimming removed 4 bases at V and 6 bases at J, with 16 bases between. The CDR3 consists of 14 residues. The CDR3 DNA follows: TGTGCCAGCAGTGCGAACAGGGTATCCCTCGAGCAGTACTTC. Translated, it gives CASSANRVSLEQYF.

V usage is TRBV7-9 and J usage is TRBJ1-1, with 7 bases matching TRBD1. Trimming cost V 5 bases and J 1 base; bases outside gene matches: 7. CDR1 is SEHNR, CDR2 FQNEAQ, per germline (reference sequence). The CDR3 consists of 15 residues. Here the CDR3 DNA reads TGTGCCAGCAGCCCCCCGGGACAGAAGAACACTGAAGCTTTCTTT. Its translation: CASSPPGQKNTEAFF. Filled out from reference TRBV7-9 and TRBJ1-1, the complete variable domain reads DTGVSQNPRHKITKRGQNVTFRCDPISEHNRLYWYRQTLGQGPEFLTYFQNEAQLEKSRLLSDRFSAERPKGSFSTLEIQRTEQGDSAMYLCASSPPGQKNTEAFFGQGTRLTVV.

The rearrangement joins TRBV7-2 to TRBJ1-4; D gene unclear. In germline, CDR1 is SGHTA, CDR2 FQGNSA. This CDR3 contains 15 residues. Trimming took 7 bases from V and 0 from J, leaving 12 bases between them. CDR3 coding DNA: TGTGCCAGCACTTCCAGGCCCACAACTAATGAAAAACTGTTTTTT. Translation: CASTSRPTTNEKLFF.

Of note for this clone: The sample contains more than one DNA sequence encoding this CDR3. The chain has TRBV30 and TRBJ2-1; D gene uncertain. Germline CDR1 reads GTSNPN; CDR2 reads SVGIG (reference sequence). Trimming removed 0 bases at V and 7 bases at J, with 4 bases between. CDR3 length equals 11 residues. In nucleotides, the CDR3 is TGTGCCTGGAGTGTAAAGAATGAGCAGTTCTTC. This gives the protein CAWSVKNEQFF.

This chain joins TRBV4-1 and TRBJ1-4; TRBD1 aligns across 9 bases. The CDR3 is 19 amino acids. With 0 bases clipped from V and 0 bases from J, the junction kept 8 bases outside the gene matches. CDR1 and CDR2 (germline): MGHRA, YSYEKL. The DNA of the CDR3 is TGCGCCAGCAGCCAAGATCCGTTACAGGGGGCTGCAACTAATGAAAAACTGTTTTTT. It translates to CASSQDPLQGAATNEKLFF.

In this sample, this clone turned up a few times. The sample has other DNA sequences that encode this CDR3 too. The rearrangement links TRBV7-3 to TRBJ1-5, with D perhaps TRBD1 (5 bases). V was shortened by 1 base and J by 7 bases, with 8 bases between the two germline ends. This CDR3 contains 13 residues. Germline CDR1 is SGHTA and CDR2 is FQGTGA. Written as DNA, the CDR3 is TGTGCCAGCAGCTTAATTGAGGGGCAGCCCCAGCATTTT. Its translation is CASSLIEGQPQHF.

V is TRBV30 and J is TRBJ1-6; the D gene is possibly TRBD1 (5 bases). The CDR3 covers 13 residues. Germline V lookup: CDR1 GTSNPN, CDR2 SVGIG (reference sequence). The V and J ends lost 3 bases and 5 bases respectively, with 8 bases between them. The CDR3 sequence is CAWRGEHNSPLHF. Here the CDR3 DNA reads TGTGCCTGGAGGGGGGAGCATAATTCACCCCTCCACTTT.

V gene TRBV18 combines with J gene TRBJ1-1; 10 nucleotides align to TRBD1. The CDR3 loop spans 15 amino acids. The junction had 1 base not matched to a gene; V was cut back by 2 bases and J by 1 base. Germline V gene lookup returns CDR1 KGHSH and CDR2 LQKENI. The CDR3 coding sequence is TGTGCCAGCTCACCAAGACAGGGGGCGAACACTGAAGCTTTCTTT. Its translation is CASSPRQGANTEAFF.